This paragraph reports one T cell receptor (beta chain). This CDR3 comprises 14 residues. The V gene's germline CDR1 is SGHRS and CDR2 YFSETQ. Trimming removed 0 bases at V and 3 bases at J, with 10 bases between. Sequencing was performed with immunoSEQ multiplex PCR; in TCRdb, only in-frame clones are kept and a portion is missing. The sample yields 130,000 to 150,000 clones, 80% to 95% seen once. This specimen belongs to a study of T cell responses to AZD1222 COVID-19 vaccine. The TCR comes from an adult in good health. The chain carries TRBV5-1 and TRBJ2-7; no reliable D call. The input for sequencing was peripheral blood, taken on day 0 of MenACWY control vaccination. The CDR3: CASSLGPTDYEQYF. The CDR3 bases are TGCGCCAGCAGCTTGGGACCAACCGACTACGAGCAGTACTTC.